One sample yielded the 2 T cell receptor beta chains listed below, sequenced in a study of shared clonotypes between healthy human individuals (dated by TCRdb to about 2020). The method was the immunoSEQ multiplex PCR assay. The table was pulled from immuneACCESS by TCRdb, which kept in-frame rearrangements only. Such tables lose some clones; where checked, under half of the loss comes from unresolved V genes, and the rest has no known cause. This sample holds millions of clones; more than 85% were observed only once. Jointly, the top ten make up 0.39% of the sample. Sample: naive CD4+ T cells from PBMCs. The sample's cell subset or site label, decoded: CD45RA+ positively selected. The receptors here all came from a man aged 18 to 29 in good health. Some clones in this sample may be carry-over from other donors' samples.

This chain uses TRBV28 with TRBJ1-3, with no clear D. In germline, CDR1 is MDHEN, CDR2 SYDVKM. Trimming shortened V by 6 bases and J by 1 base, and 10 bases separated the two germline ends. This CDR3 region has 14 residues. CDR3 loop: CASSPTWSGNTIYF. CDR3 DNA: TGTGCCAGCAGCCCAACCTGGTCTGGAAACACCATATATTTT.

With regard to this clone: At the DNA level, this CDR3 is encoded by other sequences in the same sample as well. The chain links TRBV15 to TRBJ1-1; no definite D call. Germline CDR1 reads LNHNV; CDR2 reads YYDKDF (reference sequence). The CDR3 runs to 11 residues. The V end lost 5 bases, the J end lost 3 bases, and 4 bases lay between the germline ends. CDR3 bases: TGTGCCACCAGCTCGTACACTGAAGCTTTCTTT. This encodes CATSSYTEAFF.